The rows below give T cell receptor beta chains drawn from one sample of a study of T-cell memory formation after mild COVID-19. TCRdb reprocessed the 5' RACE reads via MiXCR and lists one record per CDR3 protein. The profile shows roughly 130,000 distinct CDR3 sequences, approximately 15% of them singletons. The sequenced sample consisted of PBMCs or a T cell subset sorted from them (not recorded which). The origin of the receptors is a man younger than 30 who had mild COVID-19 (a few samples of this study predate the infection). Cell type and time point are not known. The CDR3 runs from the conserved cysteine through the conserved F or W. A D gene is named only where the DNA matches it firmly. Expanded clones get a size class; other rows say once, few or many, or leave the size out.

v_gene,j_gene,abundance,d_gene,CDR3nt,CDR3aa
TRBV5-1,TRBJ2-5,NA,TRBD1,TGCGCCAGCACGGGACAGGTGCAAGAGACCCAGTACTTC,CASTGQVQETQYF
TRBV5-5,TRBJ2-3,NA,NA,TGTGCCAGCAGCTTCCCAACCCTGCTCAGGGGCCCCCCATTTCATACGCAGTATTTT,CASSFPTLLRGPPFHTQYF
TRBV5-1,TRBJ2-2,few,TRBD2,TGCGCCAGCAGCCCCGGGACTAGCGGGGGGACCGGGGAGCTGTTTTTT,CASSPGTSGGTGELFF
TRBV5-1,TRBJ1-2,many,TRBD1,TGCGCCAGCAGCTTACAGGGGACCCTCGACTATGGCTACACCTTC,CASSLQGTLDYGYTF
TRBV5-1,TRBJ2-5,few,NA,TGCGCCAGCAAGGGGCAAGAGACCCAGTACTTC,CASKGQETQYF
TRBV28,TRBJ1-5,many,NA,TGTGCCAGCAGACAGGGTAGCAATCAGCCCCAGCATTTT,CASRQGSNQPQHF
TRBV7-2,TRBJ2-1,few,TRBD2,TGTGCCAGCAGCTCCGGGGGGGTTAGCGGGGGCCCCCGCTACAATGGGCAGTTCTTC,CASSSGGVSGGPRYNGQFF
TRBV7-2,TRBJ2-1,many,NA,TGTGCCAGCAGCTTCGGTAGCCCTCTTCTCCACAATGAGCAGTTCTTC,CASSFGSPLLHNEQFF
TRBV5-1,TRBJ2-7,NA,NA,TGCGCCAGCTCGGAAACGGGACTCCGCTCCTACGAGCAGTACTTC,CASSETGLRSYEQYF
TRBV7-9,TRBJ2-2,few,TRBD1,TGTGCCAGCAGCTTAAACTTACAGGGGAGCACCGGGGAGCTGTTTTTT,CASSLNLQGSTGELFF
TRBV12-3/TRBV12-4,TRBJ2-7,many,NA,TGTGCCAGCAGTTTAGTAGGGGGGACATACGAGCAGTACTTC,CASSLVGGTYEQYF
TRBV6-5,TRBJ1-4,few,NA,TGTGCCAGCAGTTACTATGGGGGACTCGGTGAAAAACTGTTTTTT,CASSYYGGLGEKLFF
TRBV29-1,TRBJ2-7,many,NA,TGCAGCGTTGGTGCAGGGAGCTCCTACGAGCAGTACTTC,CSVGAGSSYEQYF
TRBV6-5,TRBJ2-1,NA,TRBD2,TGTGCCAGCAGTTACCTGCGGGGGGTGTGGTACAATGAGCAGTTCTTC,CASSYLRGVWYNEQFF
TRBV29-1,TRBJ1-2,NA,NA,TGCAGCGTTGAGCTTGACAAATATGGCTACACCTTC,CSVELDKYGYTF
TRBV14,TRBJ2-4,NA,TRBD2,TGTGCCAGCAGCCACGGGGGGGCCATGAAAAACATTCAGTACTTC,CASSHGGAMKNIQYF
TRBV5-1,TRBJ2-1,NA,TRBD2,TGCGCCAGCAGCCCCGGGACTAGCGGCAATGAGCAGTTCTTC,CASSPGTSGNEQFF
TRBV9,TRBJ1-6,few,TRBD1,TGTGCCAGCAGCGAGGGGATCGGGGACAGGGATTCACCCCTCCACTTT,CASSEGIGDRDSPLHF
TRBV2,TRBJ2-4,few,NA,TGTGCCAGCAGTGAAACCTTAGCCAAAAACATTCAGTACTTC,CASSETLAKNIQYF
TRBV3-1,TRBJ2-1,few,NA,TGTGCCAGCAGCCAACCGCGAGGGCTGGGTTCCTACAATGAGCAGTTCTTC,CASSQPRGLGSYNEQFF
TRBV4-1,TRBJ1-1,few,NA,TGCGCCAGCAGCCAAGATCTCAGGGCGATGAACACTGAAGCTTTCTTT,CASSQDLRAMNTEAFF
TRBV20-1,TRBJ2-5,few,NA,TGCAGTGCTAGGCTAGACCAAGAGACCCAGTACTTC,CSARLDQETQYF
TRBV20-1,TRBJ2-1,few,TRBD2,TGCAGTGCTAGGCCGAAGCGGGGGGATTACAATGAGCAGTTCTTC,CSARPKRGDYNEQFF
TRBV4-3,TRBJ1-2,few,NA,TGCGCCAGCAGCCAAGACGGCAGGGAGGGGTATGGCTACACCTTC,CASSQDGREGYGYTF
TRBV7-3,TRBJ2-1,few,NA,TGTGCCAGCAGCCCGTGGGGGTTTATCTACAATGAGCAGTTCTTC,CASSPWGFIYNEQFF
TRBV7-2,TRBJ1-1,NA,NA,TGTGCCAGCAGCTTAGATCGGTCGGAGGCTTTCTTT,CASSLDRSEAFF
TRBV10-3,TRBJ2-3,NA,TRBD1,TGTGCCATCAGTGTAGACAGGGGCTTGGGAAATACGCAGTATTTT,CAISVDRGLGNTQYF
TRBV6-5,TRBJ2-3,NA,TRBD2,TGTGCCAGCAGCGTAGCGGGGGTGAGCACAGATACGCAGTATTTT,CASSVAGVSTDTQYF
TRBV6-1,TRBJ1-2,NA,TRBD1,TGTGCCAGCAGTGAAGCCCAAGGACAGGGTTACTATGGCTACACCTTC,CASSEAQGQGYYGYTF
TRBV29-1,TRBJ1-2,few,NA,TGCAGCGTTAGCGGGACCCAACGAGGGGGCTACACCTTC,CSVSGTQRGGYTF
TRBV29-1,TRBJ1-2,NA,NA,TGCAGCGTTGAGGAGGGGATTGGCTATGGCTACACCTTC,CSVEEGIGYGYTF
TRBV6-2/TRBV6-3,TRBJ1-1,few,NA,TGTGCCAGCACCGTACAGGGTGGAAACACTGAAGCTTTCTTT,CASTVQGGNTEAFF
TRBV5-1,TRBJ2-5,few,NA,TGCGCCAGCAGCTGGTCCTACTGGGAGACCCAGTACTTC,CASSWSYWETQYF
TRBV5-6,TRBJ2-1,NA,NA,TGTGCCAGCAGCATGGGCGGGAAAGCCTACAATGAGCAGTTCTTC,CASSMGGKAYNEQFF
TRBV7-2,TRBJ2-5,NA,TRBD2,TGTGCCAGCAGCTTAGCGCCAGCGGGGGGTCAAGAGACCCAGTACTTC,CASSLAPAGGQETQYF
TRBV29-1,TRBJ1-5,NA,NA,TGCAGCGTTGGCTATAGCAATCAGCCCCAGCATTTT,CSVGYSNQPQHF
TRBV9,TRBJ2-2,NA,NA,TGTGCCAGCAGCGTAGCTTACACCGGGGAGCTGTTTTTT,CASSVAYTGELFF
TRBV12-3/TRBV12-4,TRBJ2-7,NA,TRBD1,TGTGCCAGCAGTTTAAGGCAGGGGGTAGTCGAGCAGTACTTC,CASSLRQGVVEQYF
TRBV11-2,TRBJ2-5,NA,NA,TGTGCCAGCAGCCCTCGATCAGCGCAAGAGACCCAGTACTTC,CASSPRSAQETQYF
TRBV20-1,TRBJ2-1,NA,NA,TGCAGTGCTAGGGACGGCAGCTCCTACAATGAGCAGTTCTTC,CSARDGSSYNEQFF
TRBV7-7,TRBJ1-6,few,NA,TGTGCTAGCAGCCAACAGGGTTCCCCCCTCCACTTT,CASSQQGSPLHF
TRBV29-1,TRBJ2-3,few,TRBD2,TGCAGCGGGACTAGCGGGGGGCTCACAGATACGCAGTATTTT,CSGTSGGLTDTQYF
TRBV5-1,TRBJ2-1,NA,TRBD2,TGCGCCAGCAGCTTGGATGGACTAGTGGGTGAGCAGTTCTTC,CASSLDGLVGEQFF